This T cell receptor (beta chain) emerged from a study of neurological immune-mediated disorders. In its sample, this clonotype was seen many times. A single record per CDR3 protein comes from TCRdb applying MiXCR to the 5' RACE reads. Of tens of thousands of distinct CDR3 sequences listed, just over 2.5% are singletons. CDR1 is SGDLS and CDR2 is YYNGEE in the germline V gene. V lost 4 bases to trimming and J lost 4 bases, with 21 bases between them. The CDR3 is made up of 16 amino acids. The chain has TRBV9 and TRBJ2-7; no clear D gene. This TCR was sampled from a woman aged 30 to 39 with multiple sclerosis. The source material was PBMCs. As DNA, the CDR3 is TGTGCCAGCAGCCCCCGGGCCTTCATGGCGCAGTACGAGCAGTACTTC. Translated: CASSPRAFMAQYEQYF.